This T cell receptor (beta chain) originates from a study of control samples from healthy donors and cancer patients. The data were produced by immunoSEQ multiplex PCR, yet TCRdb's version contains in-frame clones alone and is incomplete. The sample has about 65,000 clones; less than 95% are singletons. Germline CDR1 SGHRS, CDR2 YFSETQ. V dropped 2 bases and J dropped 8; count of bases not matched to a gene: 5. The CDR3 totals 15 residues. This clone was detected once. The rearrangement links TRBV5-1 to TRBJ1-4; TRBD1 agrees at 11 bases. The specimen sequenced was PBMCs. This clonotype was sampled from a woman in her forties or fifties with colorectal cancer. This CDR3 is CASSFDGQGAEKLFF. The CDR3 region has the DNA TGCGCCAGCAGCTTCGACGGACAGGGGGCCGAAAAACTGTTTTTT.